Following are 5 T cell receptor beta chains from one sample sequenced in a study of Ad26.COV2.S vaccination and SARS-CoV-2 variants. TCRdb keeps only in-frame clones here, not all; method: immunoSEQ multiplex PCR. The repertoire holds about 440,000 clones, with about 90% as singletons. Treatment of the sample: roughly 18 received Ad26.COV2.S at low or high dose, single or two shots; several received placebo; per-sample allocation not given. All samples were drawn on day 63, counting from the first vaccine or placebo injection. The input for sequencing was peripheral blood, taken in a trial of Ad26.COV2.S vaccine versus placebo. The receptors shown here come from a person aged 18-60 years who received the Ad26.COV2.S COVID-19 vaccine or a placebo.

The chain couples TRBV18 to TRBJ2-3, with D unresolved. Trimming removed 0 bases at V and 2 bases at J, with 6 bases between. The CDR3 consists of 14 residues. Germline V gives CDR1 KGHSH, CDR2 LQKENI. CDR3 residues: CASSPPANTDTQYF. In DNA form, the CDR3 reads TGTGCCAGCTCACCACCAGCGAACACAGATACGCAGTATTTT. Together with reference TRBV18 and TRBJ2-3, the CDR3 gives the full variable domain: NAGVMQNPRHLVRRRGQEARLRCSPMKGHSHVYWYRQLPEEGLKFMVYLQKENIIDESGMPKERFSAEFPKEGPSILRIQQVVRGDSAAYFCASSPPANTDTQYFGPGTRLTVL.

The V and J genes are TRBV2 and TRBJ2-5; 9 nucleotides agree with TRBD1. The CDR3 sequence is 15 residues long. In germline, CDR1 is SNHLY, CDR2 FYNNEI. V gave up 6 bases and J gave up 5 bases; unmatched junction bases: 10. CDR3 residues: CASRKDRGALETQYF. CDR3 nucleotide sequence: TGTGCCAGCAGGAAGGACAGGGGCGCCCTGGAGACCCAGTACTTC.

J is TRBJ1-2 and V is TRBV3-1 (or the pseudogene TRBV3-2), with D tentatively TRBD1 (5 bases). V shed 1 base and J shed 6 bases, with 15 bases lying between them. This CDR3 is 15 amino acids long. Germline CDR1 and CDR2: LGHDT and YNNKEL (reference sequence). This CDR3 is CASSQVWEGSNGYTF. DNA for the CDR3: TGTGCCAGCAGCCAAGTATGGGAGGGGTCAAATGGCTACACCTTC.

The rearrangement uses TRBV16 and TRBJ2-3; TRBD1 agrees at 10 bases. Trimming cost V 2 bases and J 5 bases; bases outside gene matches: 7. Looked up from germline, CDR1 is KGHSY and CDR2 is FQNENV. This CDR3 has 16 residues. The CDR3 region is CASSQPDRGHGDTQYF. CDR3 nucleotide sequence: TGTGCCAGCAGCCAACCTGACAGGGGGCATGGAGATACGCAGTATTTT.

V is TRBV3-1 (or the pseudogene TRBV3-2) and J is TRBJ2-7; TRBD2 aligns across 12 bases. The trim removed 0 bases at V and 4 bases at J, leaving 10 bases unmatched. The V gene's germline CDR1 is LGHDT and CDR2 YNNKEL (reference sequence). The CDR3 is 18 residues long. The CDR3 sequence: CASSQDFWLAGGTYEQYF. CDR3 nucleotide sequence: TGTGCCAGCAGCCAAGATTTTTGGCTAGCGGGAGGGACGTACGAGCAGTACTTC.